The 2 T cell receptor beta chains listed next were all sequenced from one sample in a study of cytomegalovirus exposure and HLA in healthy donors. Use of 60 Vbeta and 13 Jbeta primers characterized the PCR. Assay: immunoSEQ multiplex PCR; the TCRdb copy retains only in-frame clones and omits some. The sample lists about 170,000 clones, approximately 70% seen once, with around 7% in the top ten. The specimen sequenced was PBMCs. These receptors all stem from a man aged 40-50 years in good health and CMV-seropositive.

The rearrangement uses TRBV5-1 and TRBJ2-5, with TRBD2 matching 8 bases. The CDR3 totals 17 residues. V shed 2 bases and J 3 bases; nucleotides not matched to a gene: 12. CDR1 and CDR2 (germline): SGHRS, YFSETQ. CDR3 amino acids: CASSLGTAGDHKETQYF. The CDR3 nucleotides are TGCGCCAGCAGCTTAGGTACAGCGGGGGACCATAAAGAGACCCAGTACTTC.

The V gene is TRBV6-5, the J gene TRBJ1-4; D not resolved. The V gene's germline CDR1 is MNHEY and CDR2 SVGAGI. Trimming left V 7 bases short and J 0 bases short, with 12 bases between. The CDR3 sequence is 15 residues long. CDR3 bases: TGTGCCAGCAACAAACACCAAGCAACTAATGAAAAACTGTTTTTT. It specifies CASNKHQATNEKLFF.